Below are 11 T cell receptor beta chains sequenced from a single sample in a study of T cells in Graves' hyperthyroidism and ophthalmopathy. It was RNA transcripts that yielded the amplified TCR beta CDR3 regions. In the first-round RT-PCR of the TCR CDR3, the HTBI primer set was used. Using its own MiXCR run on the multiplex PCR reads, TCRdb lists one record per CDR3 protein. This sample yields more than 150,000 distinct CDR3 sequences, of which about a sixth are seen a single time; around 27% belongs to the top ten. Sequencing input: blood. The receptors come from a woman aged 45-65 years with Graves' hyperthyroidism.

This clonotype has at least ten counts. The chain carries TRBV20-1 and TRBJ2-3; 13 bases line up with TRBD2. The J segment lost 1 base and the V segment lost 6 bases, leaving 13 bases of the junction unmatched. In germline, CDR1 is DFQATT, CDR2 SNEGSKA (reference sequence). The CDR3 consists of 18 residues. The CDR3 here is CSASGTSGAKIRTDTQYF. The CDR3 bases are TGCAGTGCCTCCGGGACTAGCGGGGCCAAGATACGCACAGATACGCAGTATTTT.

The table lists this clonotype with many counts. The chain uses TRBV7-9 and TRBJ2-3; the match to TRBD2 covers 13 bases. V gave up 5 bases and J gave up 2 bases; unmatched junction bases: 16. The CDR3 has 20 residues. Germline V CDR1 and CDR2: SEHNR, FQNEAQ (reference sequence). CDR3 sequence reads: CASSPRRLAGGTLSTDTQYF. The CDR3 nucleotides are TGTGCCAGCAGCCCCCGGAGACTAGCGGGGGGCACCCTTTCCACAGATACGCAGTATTTT.

The CDR3 protein is CASSVAGRGYTF. In nucleotides, the CDR3 is TGTGCCAGCAGCGTAGCAGGGCGCGGCTACACCTTC. The chain links TRBV9 to TRBJ1-2; D might be TRBD1 (5 bases). There are 12 residues in the CDR3. Germline V gives CDR1 SGDLS, CDR2 YYNGEE. V dropped 0 bases and J dropped 8 bases, with 8 bases sitting between them.

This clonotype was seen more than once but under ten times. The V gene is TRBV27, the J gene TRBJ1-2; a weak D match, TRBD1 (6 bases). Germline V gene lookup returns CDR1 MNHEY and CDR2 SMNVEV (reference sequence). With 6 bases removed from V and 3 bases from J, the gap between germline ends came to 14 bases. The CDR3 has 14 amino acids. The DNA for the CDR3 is TGTGCCAGCAGACCCGGGGGCGCTTACTATGGCTACACCTTC. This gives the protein CASRPGGAYYGYTF.

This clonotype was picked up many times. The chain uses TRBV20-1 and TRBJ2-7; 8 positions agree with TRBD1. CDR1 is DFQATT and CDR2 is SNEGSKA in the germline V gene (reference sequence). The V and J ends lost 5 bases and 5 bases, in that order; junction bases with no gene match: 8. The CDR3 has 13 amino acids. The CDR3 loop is CSAWGQAGDEQYF. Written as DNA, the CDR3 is TGCAGTGCTTGGGGACAGGCTGGAGACGAGCAGTACTTC.

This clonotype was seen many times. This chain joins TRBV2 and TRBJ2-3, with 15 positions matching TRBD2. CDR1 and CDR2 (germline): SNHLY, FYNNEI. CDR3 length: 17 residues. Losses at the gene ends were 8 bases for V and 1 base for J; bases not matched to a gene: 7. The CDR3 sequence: CASSVGTSGGRTDTQYF. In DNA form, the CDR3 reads TGTGCCAGCTCTGTTGGGACTAGCGGGGGGCGCACAGATACGCAGTATTTT.

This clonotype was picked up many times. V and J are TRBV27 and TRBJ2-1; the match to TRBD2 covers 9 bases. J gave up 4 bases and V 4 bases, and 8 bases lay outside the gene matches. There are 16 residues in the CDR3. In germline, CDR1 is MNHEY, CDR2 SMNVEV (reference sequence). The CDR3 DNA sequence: TGTGCCAGCAGTTCCCCAGCGGGGGGATTTTACAATGAGCAGTTCTTC. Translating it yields CASSSPAGGFYNEQFF.

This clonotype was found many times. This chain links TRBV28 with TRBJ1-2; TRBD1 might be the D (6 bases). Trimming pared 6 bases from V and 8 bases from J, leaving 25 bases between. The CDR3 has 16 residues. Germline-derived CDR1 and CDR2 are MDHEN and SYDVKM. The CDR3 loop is CASSKPGDTRSKGYTF. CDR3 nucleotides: TGTGCCAGCAGCAAACCCGGGGACACCCGTTCGAAGGGCTACACCTTC.

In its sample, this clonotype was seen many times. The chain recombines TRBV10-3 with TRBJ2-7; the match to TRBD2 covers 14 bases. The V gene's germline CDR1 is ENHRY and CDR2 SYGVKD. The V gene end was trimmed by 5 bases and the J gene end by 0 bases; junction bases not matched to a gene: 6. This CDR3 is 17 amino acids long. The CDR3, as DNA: TGTGCCATCAGTTCCGGGACTAGCGGGGGCCTCTCCTACGAGCAGTACTTC. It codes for CAISSGTSGGLSYEQYF.

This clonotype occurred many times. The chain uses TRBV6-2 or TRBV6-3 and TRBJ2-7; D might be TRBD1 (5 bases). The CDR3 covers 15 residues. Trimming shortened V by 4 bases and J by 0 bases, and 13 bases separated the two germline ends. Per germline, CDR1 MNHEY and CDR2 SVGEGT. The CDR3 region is CASSSNRLSSYEQYF. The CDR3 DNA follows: TGTGCCAGCAGTTCCAACAGGTTAAGCTCCTACGAGCAGTACTTC.

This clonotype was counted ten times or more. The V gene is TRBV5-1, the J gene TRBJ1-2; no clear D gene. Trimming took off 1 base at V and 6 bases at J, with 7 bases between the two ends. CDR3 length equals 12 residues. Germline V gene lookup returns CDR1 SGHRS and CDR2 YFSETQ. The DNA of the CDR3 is TGCGCCAGCAGCTTGCCGTTTGATGGCTACACCTTC. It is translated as CASSLPFDGYTF.